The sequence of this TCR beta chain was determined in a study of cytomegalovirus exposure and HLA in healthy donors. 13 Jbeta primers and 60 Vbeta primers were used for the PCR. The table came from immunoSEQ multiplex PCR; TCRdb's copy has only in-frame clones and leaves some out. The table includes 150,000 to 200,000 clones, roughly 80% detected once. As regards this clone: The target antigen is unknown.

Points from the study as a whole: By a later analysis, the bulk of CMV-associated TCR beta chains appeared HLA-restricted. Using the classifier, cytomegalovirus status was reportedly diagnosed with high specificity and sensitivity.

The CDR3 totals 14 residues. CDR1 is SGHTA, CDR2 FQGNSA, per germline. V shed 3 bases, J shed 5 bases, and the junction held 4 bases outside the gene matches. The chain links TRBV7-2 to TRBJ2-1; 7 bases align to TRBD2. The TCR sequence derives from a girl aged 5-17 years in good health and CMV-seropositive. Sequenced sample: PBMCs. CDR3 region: CASSFVRGDNEQFF. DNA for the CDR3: TGTGCCAGCAGCTTTGTCCGGGGGGACAATGAGCAGTTCTTC.